The TCR beta chain under discussion was sequenced for a study of blood T cell repertoires in COVID-19. With V trimmed by 4 bases and J by 3 bases, 5 bases remained unmatched. This CDR3 comprises 15 residues. CDR1 and CDR2 (germline): MDHEN, SYDVKM. This table comes from immunoSEQ multiplex PCR, and its TCRdb copy is limited to in-frame clones, with some not included. Here the sample spans approximately 200,000 clones, roughly 88% being singletons. The clonotype was recovered from a man aged 18-30 years with active or convalescent COVID-19. Sequences were obtained from peripheral blood. This rearrangement joins TRBV28 to TRBJ2-7, with 11 bases lining up with TRBD2. The CDR3 here is CASSSGTSGDYEQYF. CDR3 sequence (DNA): TGTGCCAGCAGTTCCGGGACTAGCGGTGACTACGAGCAGTACTTC.